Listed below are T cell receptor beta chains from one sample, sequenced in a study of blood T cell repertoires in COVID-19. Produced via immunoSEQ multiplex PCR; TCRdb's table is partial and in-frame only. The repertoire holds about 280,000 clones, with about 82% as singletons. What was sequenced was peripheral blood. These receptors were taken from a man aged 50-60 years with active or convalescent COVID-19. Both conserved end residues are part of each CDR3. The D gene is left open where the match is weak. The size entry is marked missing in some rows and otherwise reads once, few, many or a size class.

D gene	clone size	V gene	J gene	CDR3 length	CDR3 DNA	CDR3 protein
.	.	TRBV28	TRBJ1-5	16	TGTGCCAGCAGTTGGACAGTTTTTTCAAGCAATCAGCCCCAGCATTTT	CASSWTVFSSNQPQHF
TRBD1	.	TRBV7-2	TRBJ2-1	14	TGTGCCAGCAGCCCCCAGGGGGCCTACAATGAGCAGTTCTTC	CASSPQGAYNEQFF
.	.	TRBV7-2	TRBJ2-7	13	TGTGCCAGCAGCCTCTTAATACACTACGAGCAGTACTTC	CASSLLIHYEQYF
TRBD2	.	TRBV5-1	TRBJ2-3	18	TGCGCCAGCAGCTTGGCCCTTACTAGCGGTTCTAGCACAGATACGCAGTATTTT	CASSLALTSGSSTDTQYF
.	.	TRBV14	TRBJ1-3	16	TGTGCCAGCAGCCAGTTTCAGGGGCAGCCTGGAAACACCATATATTTT	CASSQFQGQPGNTIYF
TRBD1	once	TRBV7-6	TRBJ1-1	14	TGTGCCAGCAGCTCAACCGGACAGGGTACTGAAGCTTTCTTT	CASSSTGQGTEAFF
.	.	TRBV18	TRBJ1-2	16	TGTGCCAGCTCACCACTCGGGGGGCAGGCGAACTATGGCTACACCTTC	CASSPLGGQANYGYTF
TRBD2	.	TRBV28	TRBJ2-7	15	TGTGCCAGCAGTAGGACTAGCGGTATCACCTACGAGCAGTACTTC	CASSRTSGITYEQYF
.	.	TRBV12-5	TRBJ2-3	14	TGTGCTAGTGGTTTGATCGGGAGCACAGATACGCAGTATTTT	CASGLIGSTDTQYF
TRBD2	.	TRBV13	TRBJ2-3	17	TGTGCCAGCAGCCGAAAAGTTGTCCTAGCGGGCACAGATACGCAGTATTTT	CASSRKVVLAGTDTQYF
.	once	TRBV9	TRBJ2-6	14	TGTGCCAGCAGCGGTTACTCTGGGGCCAACGTCCTGACTTTC	CASSGYSGANVLTF
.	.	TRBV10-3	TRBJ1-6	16	TGTGCCATCAGTGGCTCCGACCCGAGGAGCGGGTCACCCCTCCACTTT	CAISGSDPRSGSPLHF
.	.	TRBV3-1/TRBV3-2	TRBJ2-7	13	TGTGCCAGCAGCCGCCTAGGACACTACGAGCAGTACTTC	CASSRLGHYEQYF
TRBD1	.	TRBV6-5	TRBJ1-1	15	TGTGCCAGCAGTTTTAGGGACAGAGAGAACACTGAAGCTTTCTTT	CASSFRDRENTEAFF
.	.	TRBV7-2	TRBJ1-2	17	TGTGCCAGCTCCAGGGGAGCCTTATCAGGGGATAACTATGGCTACACCTTC	CASSRGALSGDNYGYTF
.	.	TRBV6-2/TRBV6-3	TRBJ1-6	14	TGTGCCAGCAGTTTTACAGGAGTTGATTCACCCCTCCACTTT	CASSFTGVDSPLHF
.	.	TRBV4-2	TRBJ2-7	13	TGTGCCAGCAGCCGAGGTAGTATGGAGCAGCAGTACTTC	CASSRGSMEQQYF
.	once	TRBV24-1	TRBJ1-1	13	TGTGCCCCCACCAGTCTTATGAACACTGAAGCTTTCTTT	CAPTSLMNTEAFF
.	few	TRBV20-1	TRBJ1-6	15	TGCAGTGCTAGTGAGGACATCTCATATAATTCACCCCTCCACTTT	CSASEDISYNSPLHF
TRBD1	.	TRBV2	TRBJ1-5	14	TGTGCCAGCAGTTTAACGACAGGGAGTCAGCCCCAGCATTTT	CASSLTTGSQPQHF
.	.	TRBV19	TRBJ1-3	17	TGTGCCAGTAGTTCGTCGTTTGGGAGTTCGAGCGGAAACACCATATATTTT	CASSSSFGSSSGNTIYF
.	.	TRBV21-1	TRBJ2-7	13	TGTGCCAGCAGCACCAGACAGGGGGTCGAGCAGTACTTC	CASSTRQGVEQYF
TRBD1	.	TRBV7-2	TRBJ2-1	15	TGTGCCAGCAGCTTAGGGACAGGGCTTGTCAATGAGCAGTTCTTC	CASSLGTGLVNEQFF
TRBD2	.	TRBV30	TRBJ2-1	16	TGTGCCTGGAGTGTACGACTAGCGTGGCTAGGTTATGAGCAGTTCTTC	CAWSVRLAWLGYEQFF
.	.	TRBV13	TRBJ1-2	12	TGTGCCAGCAGTCACAGGAAGGATGGCTACACCTTC	CASSHRKDGYTF
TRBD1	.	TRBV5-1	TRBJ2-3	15	TGCGCCAGCAGCTCTACAGGGGCCAGCACAGATACGCAGTATTTT	CASSSTGASTDTQYF
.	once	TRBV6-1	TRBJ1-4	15	TGTGCCAGCAGTGAATACGGTGGTCGGGGTGAAAAACTGTTTTTT	CASSEYGGRGEKLFF
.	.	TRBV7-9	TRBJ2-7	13	TGTGCCAGCAGCTTCGGCCGGGGAGACGAGCAGTACTTC	CASSFGRGDEQYF
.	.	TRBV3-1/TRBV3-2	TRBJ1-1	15	TGTGCCAGCAGCCAACCACAGGGCTTGAACACTGAAGCTTTCTTT	CASSQPQGLNTEAFF
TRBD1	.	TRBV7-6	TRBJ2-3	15	TGTGCCAGCAGCTTTGGGACAGCTAGCACAGATACGCAGTATTTT	CASSFGTASTDTQYF
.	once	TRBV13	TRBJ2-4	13	TGTGCCAGCAGCTTTACTGCCAAAAACATTCAGTACTTC	CASSFTAKNIQYF
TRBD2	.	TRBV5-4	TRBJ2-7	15	TGTGCCAGCAGCCCGGGGGGCGGGAGGCGCTACGAGCAGTACTTC	CASSPGGGRRYEQYF
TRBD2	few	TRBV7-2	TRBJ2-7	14	TGTGCCAGCACCCGGACTAGCGGGATGTACGAGCAGTACTTC	CASTRTSGMYEQYF
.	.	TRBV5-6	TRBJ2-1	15	TGTGCCAGCAGCTTTAGCGGTTTCTCCTACAATGAGCAGTTCTTC	CASSFSGFSYNEQFF
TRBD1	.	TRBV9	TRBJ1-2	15	TGTGCCAGCAGCGTAGGTGACAGGGCGACGTATGGCTACACCTTC	CASSVGDRATYGYTF
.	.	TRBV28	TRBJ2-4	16	TGTGCCAGCAGTCCCACCCGGGTTAAGGCCAAAAACATTCAGTACTTC	CASSPTRVKAKNIQYF
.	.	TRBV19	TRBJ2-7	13	TGTGCCAGTAGTGACGGGAGACTTGACGAGCAGTACTTC	CASSDGRLDEQYF
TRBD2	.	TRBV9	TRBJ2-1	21	TGTGCCAGCTCCCAAGGGACCGGGACGTGGGGACTAGCGGGGACCTACAATGAGCAGTTCTTC	CASSQGTGTWGLAGTYNEQFF
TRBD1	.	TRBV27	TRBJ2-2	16	TGTGCCAGCAAACCTACTCCCGGGACAGGGTCCGGGGAGCTGTTTTTT	CASKPTPGTGSGELFF
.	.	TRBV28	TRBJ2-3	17	TGTGCCAGCAGTTCCCCGGGGACATTCAATCCGACAGATACGCAGTATTTT	CASSSPGTFNPTDTQYF
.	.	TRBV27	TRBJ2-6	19	TGTGCCAGCAGTTTAGGGGAGCCGGGACACCCGCCTGGGGCCAACGTCCTGACTTTC	CASSLGEPGHPPGANVLTF
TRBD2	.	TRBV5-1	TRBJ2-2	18	TGCGCCAGCAGCTACACCACTCTAGCGGAGGCGAACACCGGGGAGCTGTTTTTT	CASSYTTLAEANTGELFF
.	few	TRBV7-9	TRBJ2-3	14	TGTGCCAGCAGTTACAGGGTAGTGACAGATACGCAGTATTTT	CASSYRVVTDTQYF
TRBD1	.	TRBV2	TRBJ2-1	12	TGTGCCAGCAGTCGGACAGGGAATGAGCAGTTCTTC	CASSRTGNEQFF
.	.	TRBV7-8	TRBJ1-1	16	TGTGCCAGCAGTCCCAACGCGGGCAGGACGAACACTGAAGCTTTCTTT	CASSPNAGRTNTEAFF
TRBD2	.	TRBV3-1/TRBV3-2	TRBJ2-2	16	TGTGCCAGCAGCCGAGGACTAGCGGGGGTCGGCAGGGAGCTGTTTTTT	CASSRGLAGVGRELFF